Included here is one T cell receptor (beta chain) sequence, with context. Its antigen is unidentified. This sample is drawn from a study of cytomegalovirus exposure and HLA in healthy donors. This CDR3 has 14 residues. Germline CDR1 SGHNT, CDR2 YENEEA. Trimming took 5 bases from V and 2 from J, leaving 13 bases between them. Study observations and caveats: In a later analysis, TCR beta V- and J-gene trimming showed a link to a missense DCLRE1C variant. Indistinguishable V segments such as TRBV6-2 and TRBV6-3 were excluded. Being productive about 87% or about 30% of the time was typical of most TCR beta V segments in an earlier analysis.

The donors were healthy bone marrow donors. Use of 60 Vbeta and 13 Jbeta primers characterized the PCR. The repertoire was sequenced with immunoSEQ multiplex PCR; TCRdb's copy has only in-frame clones and lacks some. The sample has 240,000 or so clones, roughly 82% seen once. The sample comprised PBMCs. The sequence was collected from a woman aged 40 to 50 in good health and CMV-seropositive. The chain is built from TRBV11-3 and TRBJ2-7, with D possibly TRBD2 on 5 matching bases. CDR3 region: CASSGGYSTYEQYF. The CDR3 nucleotides are TGTGCCAGCAGCGGAGGATACAGTACCTACGAGCAGTACTTC. Using reference TRBV11-3 and TRBJ2-7 for the parts outside the CDR3, the full variable domain is EAGVVQSPRYKIIEKKQPVAFWCNPISGHNTLYWYLQNLGQGPELLIRYENEEAVDDSQLPKDRFSAERLKGVDSTLKIQPAELGDSAVYLCASSGGYSTYEQYFGPGTRLTVT.